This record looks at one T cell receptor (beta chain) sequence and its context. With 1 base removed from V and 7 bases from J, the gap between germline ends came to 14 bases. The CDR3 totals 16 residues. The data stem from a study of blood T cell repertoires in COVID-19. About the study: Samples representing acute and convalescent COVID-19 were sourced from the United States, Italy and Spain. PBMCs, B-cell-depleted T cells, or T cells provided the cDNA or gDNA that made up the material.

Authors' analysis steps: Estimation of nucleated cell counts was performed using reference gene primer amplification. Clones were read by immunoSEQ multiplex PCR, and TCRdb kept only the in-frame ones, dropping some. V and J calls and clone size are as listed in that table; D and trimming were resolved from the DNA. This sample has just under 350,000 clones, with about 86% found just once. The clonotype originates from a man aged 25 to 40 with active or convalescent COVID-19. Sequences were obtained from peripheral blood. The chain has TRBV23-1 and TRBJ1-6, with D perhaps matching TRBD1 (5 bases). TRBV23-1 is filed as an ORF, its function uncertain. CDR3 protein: CASSQWGKGVNSPLHF. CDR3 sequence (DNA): TGCGCCAGCAGTCAATGGGGTAAAGGGGTAAATTCACCCCTCCACTTT.